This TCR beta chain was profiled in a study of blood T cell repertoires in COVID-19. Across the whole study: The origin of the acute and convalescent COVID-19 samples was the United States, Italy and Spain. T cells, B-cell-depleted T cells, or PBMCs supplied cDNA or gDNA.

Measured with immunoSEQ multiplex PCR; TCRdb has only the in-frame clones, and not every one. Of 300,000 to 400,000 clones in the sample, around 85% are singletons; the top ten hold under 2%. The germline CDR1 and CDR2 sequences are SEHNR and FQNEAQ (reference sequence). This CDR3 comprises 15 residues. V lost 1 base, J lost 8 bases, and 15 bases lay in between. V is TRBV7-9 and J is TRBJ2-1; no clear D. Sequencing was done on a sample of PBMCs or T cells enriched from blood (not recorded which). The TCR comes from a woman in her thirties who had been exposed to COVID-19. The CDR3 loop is CASSLGAWSWDEQFF. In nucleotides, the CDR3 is TGTGCCAGCAGCTTAGGGGCCTGGTCGTGGGATGAGCAGTTCTTC.